This TCR beta chain was observed in a study of shared clonotypes between healthy human individuals. Study context: The study drew on a couple of women and three men aged 18 to 49 as donors.

Every subset's genomic DNA went evenly onto several immunoSEQ plates. The assay was immunoSEQ multiplex PCR, and TCRdb's table has in-frame clones only and misses some. The sample lists under 600,000 clones, over 60% seen once, with roughly an eighth in the top ten. All donors were Caucasian adults living in Nashville, Tennessee. Sequencing input: PBMCs. The receptor's source is a woman in her 40s in good health. Some clones in this sample may be carry-over from other donors' samples.

This CDR3 is CASSPSHETQYF. DNA for the CDR3: TGTGCCAGCTCACCAAGCCATGAGACCCAGTACTTC. J is TRBJ2-5 and V is TRBV18; D remains unclear. There are 12 residues in the CDR3. Trimming shortened V by 2 bases and J by 5 bases, and 6 bases separated the two germline ends. Germline CDR1 KGHSH, CDR2 LQKENI.